Each of the 3 T cell receptor beta chains below was sequenced from the same sample in a study of CD8 T cells in Susac syndrome. RNA totalling roughly 0.45 to 1 ug underwent reverse transcription with random hexamers. TCRdb redid the calling of the immunoSEQ multiplex PCR reads with MiXCR, one entry per CDR3 protein. Among about 140,000 distinct CDR3 sequences listed, roughly 95% were seen once. Sequencing used CD4+ T cells from PBMCs. Receptors were obtained from a human donor with multiple sclerosis.

The chain employs TRBV30 and TRBJ1-5, with no clear D. Trimming shortened V by 0 bases and J by 0 bases, and 18 bases separated the two germline ends. This CDR3 is built from 18 residues. CDR1 is GTSNPN and CDR2 is SVGIG in the germline V gene (reference sequence). CDR3 in amino acids: CAWSVDRSTAYSNQPQHF. DNA of the CDR3: TGTGCCTGGAGTGTAGACCGCTCGACGGCTTATAGCAATCAGCCCCAGCATTTT.

The chain couples TRBV20-1 to TRBJ1-4; a possible D gene is TRBD1 (5 bases). Trimming left V 0 bases short and J 4 bases short, with 9 bases between. CDR1 is DFQATT, CDR2 SNEGSKA, per germline (reference sequence). This CDR3 region has 14 residues. This CDR3 is CSARDWGYNEKLFF. The DNA for the CDR3 is TGCAGTGCTAGAGACTGGGGGTATAATGAAAAACTGTTTTTT.

The J gene is TRBJ2-7, the V gene TRBV27, with TRBD2 matching over 8 bases. The CDR3 is 15 amino acids. V lost 2 bases and J lost 4; bases outside the gene matches: 7. The germline V gene encodes CDR1 MNHEY and CDR2 SMNVEV (reference sequence). The CDR3 here is CASSLTTGGGYEQYF. CDR3 bases: TGTGCCAGCAGTTTAACCACCGGGGGGGGGTACGAGCAGTACTTC.